A selection of T cell receptor beta chains follows, all from one sample in a study of CD8+ T cells in alopecia areata. The assay was immunoSEQ multiplex PCR, and TCRdb's table has in-frame clones only and misses some. Among approximately 140,000 clones listed, roughly four fifths were seen once. This material consisted of CD8+ T cells sorted from blood, taken at week 4, from a patient treated with tofacitinib. Every receptor here comes from a human donor with alopecia areata. Each CDR3 is given with its conserved first and last residue. A D gene is named only where the DNA matches it firmly. The size entry is marked missing in some rows and otherwise reads once, few, many or a size class.

abundance | j_gene | v_gene | d_gene | CDR3aa | CDR3nt
NA | TRBJ2-1 | TRBV27 | NA | CASSKIPLGGNEQFF | TGTGCCAGCAGCAAAATACCACTAGGGGGCAATGAGCAGTTCTTC
NA | TRBJ1-4 | TRBV4-1 | NA | CASSLTPSGIEGEKLFF | TGCGCCAGCAGCCTGACGCCCTCCGGGATCGAAGGTGAAAAACTGTTTTTT
NA | TRBJ2-1 | TRBV4-3 | TRBD2 | CASSHKRGGYNEQFF | TGCGCCAGCAGCCATAAGCGGGGGGGCTACAATGAGCAGTTCTTC
once | TRBJ1-3 | TRBV29-1 | NA | CSVEEYPGTAGNTIYF | TGCAGCGTTGAAGAGTATCCGGGCACGGCTGGAAACACCATATATTTT
once | TRBJ2-3 | TRBV7-9 | TRBD2 | CASSFATSGGTDTQYF | TGTGCCAGCAGCTTCGCGACTAGCGGGGGCACAGATACGCAGTATTTT
NA | TRBJ2-1 | TRBV7-2 | NA | CASSFPSYNEQFF | TGTGCCAGCAGCTTCCCGTCCTACAATGAGCAGTTCTTC
NA | TRBJ2-1 | TRBV29-1 | NA | CSVEGNDESYNEQFF | TGCAGCGTTGAAGGGAATGACGAATCCTACAATGAGCAGTTCTTC
NA | TRBJ1-2 | TRBV5-1 | NA | CASSFIGAPTNYGYTF | TGCGCCAGCAGCTTTATAGGAGCCCCCACTAACTATGGCTACACCTTC
once | TRBJ2-5 | TRBV7-8 | TRBD2 | CASRPRLAGEETQYF | TGTGCCAGCAGGCCGAGGCTAGCGGGGGAAGAGACCCAGTACTTC
NA | TRBJ2-5 | TRBV7-8 | NA | CASSLQVAQETQYF | TGTGCCAGCAGCCTACAGGTGGCTCAAGAGACCCAGTACTTC
NA | TRBJ2-1 | TRBV2 | NA | CASSGVTYNEQFF | TGTGCCAGCAGTGGGGTCACCTACAATGAGCAGTTCTTC
NA | TRBJ2-2 | TRBV30 | TRBD1 | CACLDRGWAGELFF | TGTGCCTGCCTCGACAGGGGGTGGGCCGGGGAGCTGTTTTTT
NA | TRBJ1-1 | TRBV30 | TRBD1 | CAWRTGSRTEAFF | TGTGCCTGGAGGACAGGGAGTCGCACTGAAGCTTTCTTT
few | TRBJ2-1 | TRBV7-9 | TRBD1 | CASSSTWTGGNEQFF | TGTGCCAGCAGCTCAACCTGGACAGGGGGCAATGAGCAGTTCTTC
few | TRBJ1-6 | TRBV23-1 | NA | CASRTGSNSPLHF | TGCGCCAGCAGAACAGGTTCTAATTCACCCCTCCACTTT
NA | TRBJ1-5 | TRBV6-5 | NA | CASRQGYNQPQHF | TGTGCCAGCAGACAGGGATACAATCAGCCCCAGCATTTT
few | TRBJ2-7 | TRBV14 | TRBD1 | CASSLGQSDEQYF | TGTGCCAGCAGCCTGGGACAGAGCGACGAGCAGTACTTC
NA | TRBJ2-5 | TRBV7-6 | TRBD1 | CASSSGQGQETQYF | TGTGCCAGCAGCTCCGGACAGGGCCAAGAGACCCAGTACTTC
NA | TRBJ2-1 | TRBV9 | NA | CASSVEGLGRDEQFF | TGTGCCAGCAGCGTAGAAGGTCTAGGAAGGGATGAGCAGTTCTTC
NA | TRBJ1-2 | TRBV20-1 | NA | CSAPRFYGYTF | TGCAGTGCTCCGAGATTCTATGGCTACACCTTC
NA | TRBJ2-7 | TRBV20-1 | NA | CSALQGYEQYF | TGCAGTGCCCTTCAGGGCTACGAGCAGTACTTC
NA | TRBJ2-3 | TRBV29-1 | NA | CSVVGISFSTDTQYF | TGCAGCGTTGTCGGCATTTCCTTTAGCACAGATACGCAGTATTTT
NA | TRBJ2-2 | TRBV4-1 | NA | CASSQGPVTANLAGELFF | TGCGCCAGCAGCCAAGGACCCGTGACAGCTAACCTTGCCGGGGAGCTGTTTTTT
NA | TRBJ2-5 | TRBV27 | TRBD2 | CASSFGAGGPQETQYF | TGTGCCAGCAGTTTCGGGGCGGGGGGACCCCAAGAGACCCAGTACTTC
NA | TRBJ2-7 | TRBV30 | NA | CAWSATGSYEQYF | TGTGCCTGGAGTGCTACAGGTTCCTACGAGCAGTACTTC
NA | TRBJ2-1 | TRBV15 | NA | CATSREPTSYNEQFF | TGTGCCACCAGCAGAGAACCAACCTCCTACAATGAGCAGTTCTTC
NA | TRBJ2-5 | TRBV5-4 | TRBD2 | CASSFVSGGQETQYF | TGTGCCAGCAGCTTTGTTAGCGGGGGCCAAGAGACCCAGTACTTC
NA | TRBJ2-5 | TRBV4-3 | NA | CASSQDWGPRETQYF | TGCGCCAGCAGCCAAGATTGGGGGCCACGAGAGACCCAGTACTTC
NA | TRBJ2-1 | TRBV5-4 | TRBD1 | CASSSGQGATDEQFF | TGTGCCAGCAGCTCCGGACAGGGGGCGACAGATGAGCAGTTCTTC
NA | TRBJ1-1 | TRBV7-2 | NA | CASSLLGGMNTEAFF | TGTGCCAGCAGCTTGTTAGGGGGGATGAACACTGAAGCTTTCTTT
NA | TRBJ2-2 | TRBV19 | NA | CASSIAPQEANTGELFF | TGTGCCAGTAGTATAGCCCCCCAGGAGGCGAACACCGGGGAGCTGTTTTTT
few | TRBJ2-3 | TRBV2 | NA | CASSGQTTLTADTQYF | TGTGCCAGCAGTGGCCAGACTACCCTCACGGCAGATACGCAGTATTTT
NA | TRBJ2-7 | TRBV29-1 | NA | CSVESGEEYEQYF | TGCAGCGTTGAGTCAGGGGAGGAATACGAGCAGTACTTC
NA | TRBJ2-3 | TRBV4-3 | NA | CASSQDRGGPEDTQYF | TGCGCCAGCAGCCAAGATAGAGGTGGCCCAGAAGATACGCAGTATTTT
NA | TRBJ2-1 | TRBV7-8 | NA | CASSLRARDEQFF | TGTGCCAGCAGCCTCAGAGCCCGGGATGAGCAGTTCTTC
NA | TRBJ2-7 | TRBV13 | NA | CASSLGGTYYEQYF | TGTGCCAGCAGCTTAGGTGGAACCTACTACGAGCAGTACTTC
NA | TRBJ2-5 | TRBV5-6 | NA | CASSLEGQGHQETQYF | TGTGCCAGCAGCTTGGAGGGCCAGGGGCACCAAGAGACCCAGTACTTC
NA | TRBJ2-1 | TRBV29-1 | TRBD1 | CSVETGTGVNEQFF | TGCAGCGTTGAAACCGGGACAGGGGTGAATGAGCAGTTCTTC
once | TRBJ2-1 | TRBV7-9 | NA | CASSSGANEQFF | TGTGCCAGCAGCTCGGGGGCTAATGAGCAGTTCTTC
NA | TRBJ2-7 | TRBV5-1 | NA | CASSLGTGEDEQYF | TGCGCCAGCAGCTTGGGTACAGGGGAGGACGAGCAGTACTTC
NA | TRBJ2-3 | TRBV2 | NA | CATSDVAEDTQYF | TGTGCCACCTCCGATGTCGCTGAGGATACGCAGTATTTT
few | TRBJ2-2 | TRBV14 | TRBD2 | CASSQTGGINTGELFF | TGTGCCAGCAGCCAAACGGGGGGGATCAACACCGGGGAGCTGTTTTTT
NA | TRBJ2-7 | TRBV5-4 | TRBD1 | CASSPTGTGFYEQYF | TGTGCCAGCAGCCCTACCGGGACAGGATTCTACGAGCAGTACTTC
few | TRBJ2-1 | TRBV12-5 | TRBD2 | CASGSTSGGAGEQFF | TGTGCTAGTGGTTCCACTAGCGGGGGGGCCGGTGAGCAGTTCTTC
NA | TRBJ2-5 | TRBV30 | NA | CAWSPDPGQETQYF | TGTGCCTGGAGTCCAGATCCGGGACAAGAGACCCAGTACTTC
NA | TRBJ2-7 | TRBV11-2 | NA | CASSSNRVPPYEQYF | TGTGCCAGCAGCTCCAACAGGGTACCCCCCTACGAGCAGTACTTC
NA | TRBJ2-7 | TRBV6-7 | NA | CASSYEARGETLGEQYF | TGTGCCAGCAGTTACGAAGCAAGGGGGGAAACCCTCGGGGAGCAGTACTTC
few | TRBJ2-5 | TRBV2 | NA | CASIGVQETQYF | TGTGCCAGCATCGGAGTCCAAGAGACCCAGTACTTC
NA | TRBJ2-5 | TRBV27 | NA | CASSRTGAGETQYF | TGTGCCAGCAGCCGGACGGGGGCCGGGGAGACCCAGTACTTC
NA | TRBJ1-4 | TRBV7-9 | TRBD1 | CASTPSGQFNEKLFF | TGTGCCAGCACCCCCTCGGGACAGTTTAATGAAAAACTGTTTTTT
NA | TRBJ2-5 | TRBV5-5 | NA | CASSSPQDQATQYF | TGTGCCAGCAGCTCCCCCCAGGACCAGGCGACCCAGTACTTC
few | TRBJ2-3 | TRBV6-5 | NA | CASSGYRDDTDTQYF | TGTGCCAGCAGCGGATACCGGGACGACACAGATACGCAGTATTTT
NA | TRBJ2-7 | TRBV10-3 | NA | CAISDPKRPRNYEQYF | TGTGCCATCAGTGACCCGAAGAGACCAAGAAATTACGAGCAGTACTTC
NA | TRBJ1-1 | TRBV19 | NA | CAKTKGDGVNTEAFF | TGTGCCAAGACGAAGGGGGACGGCGTGAACACTGAAGCTTTCTTT
NA | TRBJ2-7 | TRBV4-2 | TRBD2 | CASSQEERGAYEQYF | TGTGCCAGCAGCCAAGAGGAGCGGGGGGCCTACGAGCAGTACTTC